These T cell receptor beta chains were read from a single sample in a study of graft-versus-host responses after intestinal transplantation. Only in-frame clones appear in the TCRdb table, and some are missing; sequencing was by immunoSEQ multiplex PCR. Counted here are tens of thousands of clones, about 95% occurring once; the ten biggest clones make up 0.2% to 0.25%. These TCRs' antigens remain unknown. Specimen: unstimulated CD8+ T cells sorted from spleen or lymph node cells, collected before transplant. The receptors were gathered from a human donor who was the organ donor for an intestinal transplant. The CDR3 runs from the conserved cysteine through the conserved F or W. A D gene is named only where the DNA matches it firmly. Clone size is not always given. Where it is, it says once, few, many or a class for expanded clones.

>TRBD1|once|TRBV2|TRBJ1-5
TGTGCCAGCACCGGACAGGGGGTTAATCAGCCCCAGCATTTT
CASTGQGVNQPQHF
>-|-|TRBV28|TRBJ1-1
TGTGCCAGCAGTTTAGGTCCTGAAGCTTTCTTT
CASSLGPEAFF
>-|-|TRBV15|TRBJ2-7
TGTGCCACCAGCAGTCAGGGCCCCTACGAGCAGTACTTC
CATSSQGPYEQYF
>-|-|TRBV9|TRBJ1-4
TGTGCCAGCAGCGCCCCTCTTCGCGAAAAACTGTTTTTT
CASSAPLREKLFF
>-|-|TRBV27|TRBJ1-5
TGTGCCAGCGGAGTTTTTGGCGGGCAGCCCCAGCATTTT
CASGVFGGQPQHF
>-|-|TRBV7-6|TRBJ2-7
TGTGCCAGCAGCTTAACCTACGAGCAGTACTTC
CASSLTYEQYF
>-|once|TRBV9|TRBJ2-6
TGTGCCAGCAGCGTAGGTGACAGCTCTGGGGCCAACGTCCTGACTTTC
CASSVGDSSGANVLTF
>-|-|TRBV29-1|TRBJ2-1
TGCAGCGTTGAAGGCGGCAAAGTCTCCTACAATGAGCAGTTCTTC
CSVEGGKVSYNEQFF
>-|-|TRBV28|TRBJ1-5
TGTGCCAGCAGTTTAGGGGTCGGGGGGAGCGGGCCCCAGCATTTT
CASSLGVGGSGPQHF
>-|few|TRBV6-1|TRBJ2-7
TGTGCCAGCAGTGAACGGACCCCCTACGAGCAGTACTTC
CASSERTPYEQYF
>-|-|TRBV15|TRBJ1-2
TGTGCCACAGAGCGAGAAGGGGAGGGAGTAGACTATGGCTACACCTTC
CATEREGEGVDYGYTF
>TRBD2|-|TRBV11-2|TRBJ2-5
TGTGCCAGCAGCTTTATGACTAGCGGGGGGGCTACAGGAGAGACCCAGTACTTC
CASSFMTSGGATGETQYF
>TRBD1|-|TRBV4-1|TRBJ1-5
TGCGCCAGCAGCCAAGAAGGGACAGGGACCTACGCCCATCAGCCCCAGCATTTT
CASSQEGTGTYAHQPQHF
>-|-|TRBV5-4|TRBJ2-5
TGTGCCAGCAGCTCCCAAGAGACCCAGTACTTC
CASSSQETQYF
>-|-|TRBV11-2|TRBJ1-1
TGTGCCAGCAGCCGCTTTGCCCCGAACACTGAAGCTTTCTTT
CASSRFAPNTEAFF
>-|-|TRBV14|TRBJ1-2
TGTGCCAGCAGCCAAGCAGGCTACTATGGCTACACCTTC
CASSQAGYYGYTF
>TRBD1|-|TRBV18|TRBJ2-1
TGTGCCAGCTCAACAGGGGTTCCTGAGCAGTTCTTC
CASSTGVPEQFF
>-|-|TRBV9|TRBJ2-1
TGTGCCAGCAGCGGTCGTCCCAATGAGCAGTTCTTC
CASSGRPNEQFF
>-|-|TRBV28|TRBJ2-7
TGTGCCAGCAGTTCCGGGTTATCGGGAGAGTACTCTTACGAGCAGTACTTC
CASSSGLSGEYSYEQYF
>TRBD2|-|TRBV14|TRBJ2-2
TGTGCCAGCAGCCCAACTAGCGCCTTGAACACCGGGGAGCTGTTTTTT
CASSPTSALNTGELFF
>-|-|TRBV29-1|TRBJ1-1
TGCAGCGTTGATAGGATGAACACTGAAGCTTTCTTT
CSVDRMNTEAFF
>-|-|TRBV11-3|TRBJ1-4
TGTGCCAGCAGCTTGGGACCGAATGAAAAACTGTTTTTT
CASSLGPNEKLFF